One and the same sample provided the 32 T cell receptor beta chains below, sequenced in a study of OX40 agonist ivuxolimab in advanced cancers. The protocol was immunoSEQ multiplex PCR, while the TCRdb copy is restricted to in-frame clones and leaves out a portion. The sample records approximately 77,000 clones, over 75% being singletons. Sequences were derived from CD4+ or CD8+ T cells sorted from blood, sampled in a trial of the OX40 agonist ivuxolimab. The receptor source for this set is an adult with an advanced solid tumor such as melanoma, head and neck, liver or kidney cancer.

This clone is deemed medium-sized (0.01 to 0.1%). Other DNA sequences in the sample encode the same CDR3. The chain carries TRBV14 and TRBJ1-5; D gene unclear. V lost 0 bases and J 6 bases, leaving 6 bases between the germline ends. Germline V gene data show CDR1 as SGHDN and CDR2 as FVKESK. The CDR3 extends over 13 amino acids. CDR3 amino acids: CASSQDSSQPQHF. The CDR3, as DNA: TGTGCCAGCAGCCAAGATTCAAGTCAGCCCCAGCATTTT.

The rearrangement links TRBV27 to TRBJ1-1, with 7 bases matching TRBD1. V lost 0 bases to trimming and J lost 1 base; unmatched junction nucleotides: 14. Germline V lookup: CDR1 MNHEY, CDR2 SMNVEV (reference sequence). This CDR3 spans 19 amino acids. The CDR3 loop is CASSLSGGLPDRTNTEAFF. CDR3 DNA sequence: TGTGCCAGCAGTTTATCGGGAGGTTTACCGGACAGGACGAACACTGAAGCTTTCTTT.

This sequence joins TRBV7-2 and TRBJ2-4; 8 nucleotides agree with TRBD2. The CDR3 consists of 15 residues. V was pared by 1 base and J by 4 bases, with 3 bases of the junction left unmatched. Germline V gives CDR1 SGHTA, CDR2 FQGNSA. The CDR3 bases are TGTGCCAGCAGCTTAGATCCGGGGGGGAAAAACATTCAGTACTTC. Translating it yields CASSLDPGGKNIQYF. Full variable domain (outside the CDR3, taken from reference TRBV7-2 and TRBJ2-4): GAGVSQSPSNKVTEKGKDVELRCDPISGHTALYWYRQSLGQGLEFLIYFQGNSAPDKSGLPSDRFSAERTGGSVSTLTIQRTQQEDSAVYLCASSLDPGGKNIQYFGAGTRLSVL.

V is TRBV4-2 and J is TRBJ2-7; D unclear. The V gene's germline CDR1 is LGHNA and CDR2 YNFKEQ. The V gene lost 5 bases and the J gene lost 0 bases, with 8 bases spanning the gap. There are 13 residues in the CDR3. The CDR3 DNA sequence: TGTGCCAGCAGCAGGCCCCCCTCCTACGAGCAGTACTTC. Encoded protein: CASSRPPSYEQYF.

The chain links TRBV4-1 to TRBJ1-2, with D possibly TRBD1 on 5 matching bases. There are 15 residues in the CDR3. CDR1 is MGHRA and CDR2 is YSYEKL in the germline V gene. With 0 bases removed from V and 8 bases from J, the gap between germline ends came to 16 bases. The CDR3: CASSQDQVRALGYTF. CDR3 DNA: TGCGCCAGCAGCCAAGATCAGGTCAGGGCACTAGGCTACACCTTC.

This chain uses TRBV10-3 with TRBJ2-1, with TRBD2 identical over 13 bases. The ends lost 0 bases at V and 8 bases at J; junction bases unmatched: 7. Germline CDR1 and CDR2: ENHRY and SYGVKD. CDR3 size: 17 residues. The CDR3, as DNA: TGTGCCATCAGTGAGTCGACACTAGCGGGAGGGTTTGATGAGCAGTTCTTC. Its translation: CAISESTLAGGFDEQFF.

The J gene is TRBJ2-7, the V gene TRBV7-2; D gene uncertain. Trimming pared 3 bases from V and 0 bases from J, leaving 9 bases between. The CDR3 runs to 14 residues. Germline V gene data show CDR1 as SGHTA and CDR2 as FQGNSA. This chain's CDR3 is CASSFNMASYEQYF. The CDR3 bases are TGTGCCAGCAGCTTCAACATGGCCTCCTACGAGCAGTACTTC.

This clone was detected only once. The J gene is TRBJ1-3, the V gene TRBV13; TRBD1 might be the D (6 bases). The CDR3 contains 15 residues. V was shortened by 5 bases and J by 0 bases, with 11 bases between the two germline ends. CDR1 and CDR2 (germline): PRHDT, FYEKMQ (reference sequence). The CDR3: CASSLRDISGNTIYF. DNA for the CDR3: TGTGCCAGCAGCCTAAGGGACATCTCTGGAAACACCATATATTTT.

The rearrangement joins TRBV7-9 to TRBJ2-5, with D tentatively TRBD2 (6 bases). Germline V gene lookup returns CDR1 SEHNR and CDR2 FQNEAQ (reference sequence). The length of the CDR3 is 15 residues. With 5 bases removed from V and 2 bases from J, the gap between germline ends came to 15 bases. The DNA for the CDR3 is TGTGCCAGCAGCCCAGGAGGGACCAAGCAAGAGACCCAGTACTTC. Amino acids: CASSPGGTKQETQYF.

The chain links TRBV18 to TRBJ1-2; D gene unclear. Germline CDR1 and CDR2: KGHSH and LQKENI. The CDR3 has 13 amino acids. Trimming took off 5 bases at V and 5 bases at J, with 12 bases between the two ends. The DNA for the CDR3 is TGTGCCAGCTCAATTAGACTGGAGTATGGCTACACCTTC. This translates into CASSIRLEYGYTF.

The V call is TRBV29-1, the J call TRBJ1-2; D unclear. The CDR3 runs 12 residues. The V end was cut by 4 bases, the J end by 0 bases, with 6 bases between. Looked up from germline, CDR1 is SQVTM and CDR2 is ANQGSEA. The CDR3 bases are TGCAGCGTTGGCAGCTCTAACTATGGCTACACCTTC. It translates to CSVGSSNYGYTF.

The chain combines TRBV6-6 with TRBJ1-1; weak D call: TRBD1 (5 bases). V was pared by 2 bases and J by 2 bases, with 12 bases between. This CDR3 spans 15 amino acids. CDR1 is MNHNY and CDR2 is SVGAGI in the germline V gene (reference sequence). The CDR3 DNA follows: TGTGCCAGCAGTTACGAGGGGCGCAAAAACACTGAAGCTTTCTTT. Translated, it gives CASSYEGRKNTEAFF.

The CDR3 sequence is CASSREGGSNQPQHF. The CDR3 DNA reads as TGTGCCAGCAGCAGAGAGGGGGGCAGCAATCAGCCCCAGCATTTT. The chain is built from TRBV2 and TRBJ1-5; tentative D call: TRBD1 (6 bases). Per the germline V gene, CDR1 is SNHLY and CDR2 is FYNNEI. The V end lost 6 bases, the J end lost 1 base, and 13 bases lay between the germline ends. This CDR3 has 15 amino acids.

The chain uses TRBV6-5 and TRBJ2-7; 9 nucleotides line up with TRBD1. Trimming took 0 bases from V and 0 from J; bases not matched to a gene: 3. The CDR3 spans 16 residues. Germline CDR1 and CDR2: MNHEY and SVGAGI. The CDR3 protein is CASSYSLTGGSYEQYF. As DNA, the CDR3 is TGTGCCAGCAGTTACTCCTTGACAGGGGGCTCCTACGAGCAGTACTTC.

This chain joins TRBV5-1 and TRBJ2-3; 10 nucleotides match TRBD1. Per germline, CDR1 SGHRS and CDR2 YFSETQ. Losses at the gene ends were 3 bases for V and 7 bases for J; bases not matched to a gene: 5. The CDR3 runs to 14 residues. Here the CDR3 reads CASSSGQGGYTQYF. The DNA for the CDR3 is TGCGCCAGCAGCTCAGGACAGGGGGGATATACGCAGTATTTT.

V gene TRBV4-1 combines with J gene TRBJ1-5; TRBD1 aligns across 10 bases. Germline CDR1 reads MGHRA; CDR2 reads YSYEKL. V was pared by 4 bases and J by 4 bases, with 10 bases of the junction left unmatched. The CDR3 runs to 17 residues. CDR3: CASSRLTGGVGNQPQHF. The CDR3 nucleotides are TGCGCCAGCAGCCGCTTGACAGGGGGCGTCGGTAATCAGCCCCAGCATTTT.

The J gene is TRBJ2-2, the V gene TRBV5-1; tentative D call: TRBD2 (5 bases). Trimming took off 6 bases at V and 4 bases at J, with 13 bases between the two ends. This CDR3 region has 14 residues. CDR1 is SGHRS, CDR2 YFSETQ, per germline. The CDR3 nucleotides are TGCGCCAGCATGGACTTGGGCTTCACCGGGGAGCTGTTTTTT. The encoded protein is CASMDLGFTGELFF.

The rearrangement uses TRBV11-1 and TRBJ1-1; 10 bases are a match to TRBD1. V gave up 8 bases and J gave up 4 bases; unmatched junction bases: 4. This CDR3 comprises 13 residues. CDR1 is SGHAT, CDR2 FQDESV, per germline (reference sequence). CDR3 DNA: TGTGCCAGCGGACAGGGGGAGGGCACTGAAGCTTTCTTT. Translated: CASGQGEGTEAFF.

The V call is TRBV7-2, the J call TRBJ2-1, with D possibly being TRBD2 (5 bases). Germline CDR1 reads SGHTA; CDR2 reads FQGNSA. The CDR3 runs to 17 residues. Trimming left V 5 bases short and J 0 bases short, with 17 bases between. The CDR3 is CASSRRGLSSSYNEQFF. In nucleotides, the CDR3 is TGTGCCAGCAGCCGACGGGGTTTATCCAGCTCCTACAATGAGCAGTTCTTC.

This chain connects TRBV5-5 to TRBJ2-2, with TRBD1 matching over 9 bases. Per germline, CDR1 SGHKS and CDR2 YYEKEE (reference sequence). With V trimmed by 2 bases and J by 6 bases, 8 bases remained unmatched. The CDR3 is 16 amino acids. CDR3 amino acids: CASSLQGAGGAGELFF. CDR3 coding DNA: TGTGCCAGCAGCTTACAGGGGGCTGGTGGCGCCGGGGAGCTGTTTTTT.

The rearrangement joins TRBV5-6 to TRBJ2-6; D perhaps matches TRBD2 (5 bases). This CDR3 spans 19 amino acids. From germline, CDR1 is SGHDT and CDR2 YYEEEE. Trimming shortened V by 2 bases and J by 0 bases, and 18 bases separated the two germline ends. CDR3 sequence reads: CASSLPPGRTVSGANVLTF. The CDR3 DNA reads TGTGCCAGCAGCTTACCGCCGGGCAGGACTGTCTCTGGGGCCAACGTCCTGACTTTC.

The chain employs TRBV10-3 and TRBJ1-5; D call uncertain. Looked up from germline, CDR1 is ENHRY and CDR2 is SYGVKD. Trimming shortened V by 2 bases and J by 4 bases, and 3 bases separated the two germline ends. This CDR3 comprises 12 residues. CDR3 in DNA: TGTGCCATCAGTGAGGCTAATCAGCCCCAGCATTTT. Protein product: CAISEANQPQHF.

The CDR3 loop reads CAISKGQAIVGAEAFF. CDR3 bases: TGTGCCATCAGTAAGGGACAGGCTATTGTGGGGGCTGAAGCTTTCTTT. This chain uses TRBV10-3 with TRBJ1-1, with TRBD1 matching over 8 bases. CDR1 ENHRY and CDR2 SYGVKD come from the germline V gene. The V gene end was trimmed by 5 bases and the J gene end by 6 bases; junction bases not matched to a gene: 14. The CDR3 runs to 16 residues.

The chain carries TRBV6-4 and TRBJ1-5; 8 bases are a match to TRBD1. The CDR3 length is 16 residues. Trimming took 4 bases from V and 7 from J; bases not matched to a gene: 12. Germline V lookup: CDR1 MRHNA, CDR2 SNTAGT. CDR3 sequence (DNA): TGTGCCAGCAGTGGTAGTACGGACAGGGTTGAACAGCCCCAGCATTTT. It specifies CASSGSTDRVEQPQHF.

This clone has a single count. The chain links TRBV7-8 to TRBJ2-1, with D tentatively TRBD2 (7 bases). Trimming left V 5 bases short and J 6 bases short, with 20 bases between. This CDR3 comprises 16 residues. The germline gives CDR1 SGHVS, CDR2 FQNEAQ. CDR3 DNA sequence: TGTGCCAGCAGCGAGTTTGGACTAGGGGGGGGCAATGAGCAGTTCTTC. Protein product: CASSEFGLGGGNEQFF.

This clone came up once. CDR3 region: CASSKEGAWGNQPQHF. CDR3 DNA sequence: TGTGCCAGCAGTAAGGAGGGGGCTTGGGGCAATCAGCCCCAGCATTTT. This sequence joins TRBV2 and TRBJ1-5, with TRBD1 matching 7 bases. Trimming took 5 bases from V and 2 from J; bases not matched to a gene: 9. CDR1 and CDR2 from the germline V gene are SNHLY and FYNNEI. The CDR3 length is 16 residues.

The gene calls are TRBV18 and TRBJ2-7; 10 positions agree with TRBD1. The germline V gene has CDR1 KGHSH and CDR2 LQKENI. The CDR3 covers 15 residues. J was trimmed by 7 bases and V by 3 bases; bases with no gene match: 9. DNA for the CDR3: TGTGCCAGCTCACCGGCAGACAGGGGGCTTGGTGAGCAGTACTTC. This sequence encodes CASSPADRGLGEQYF. Complete variable domain (other parts from reference TRBV18 and TRBJ2-7): NAGVMQNPRHLVRRRGQEARLRCSPMKGHSHVYWYRQLPEEGLKFMVYLQKENIIDESGMPKERFSAEFPKEGPSILRIQQVVRGDSAAYFCASSPADRGLGEQYFGPGTRLTVT.

The V and J genes are TRBV15 and TRBJ1-1, with a tentative D call TRBD1 (5 bases). This CDR3 is built from 12 residues. Trimming removed 5 bases at V and 11 bases at J, with 15 bases between. In germline, CDR1 is LNHNV, CDR2 YYDKDF (reference sequence). This CDR3 is CATSPGGGDAFF. In DNA, the CDR3 is TGTGCCACCAGCCCCGGGGGGGGTGACGCTTTCTTT.

This chain joins TRBV7-9 and TRBJ2-1; 12 bases are shared with TRBD2. CDR3 length equals 15 residues. J gave up 9 bases and V 5 bases, and 8 bases lay outside the gene matches. Germline V gene lookup returns CDR1 SEHNR and CDR2 FQNEAQ (reference sequence). CDR3: CASSPGLAGPREQFF. CDR3 nucleotides: TGTGCCAGCAGCCCGGGACTAGCGGGCCCTCGTGAGCAGTTCTTC.

J is TRBJ1-1 and V is TRBV9; tentatively, D is TRBD1 (5 bases). Germline lookup yields CDR1 SGDLS and CDR2 YYNGEE. CDR3 length: 16 amino acids. V was shortened by 4 bases and J by 5 bases, with 21 bases between the two germline ends. CDR3 nucleotide sequence: TGTGCCAGCAGCCGAGGGGTCACGTTCAAGAAGACTGAAGCTTTCTTT. Residues: CASSRGVTFKKTEAFF.

The genes are TRBV18 and TRBJ2-3; D gene uncertain. The germline CDR1 and CDR2 sequences are KGHSH and LQKENI. The CDR3 consists of 12 residues. V was cut by 3 bases and J by 4 bases, with 5 bases left in between. For the CDR3, the DNA is TGTGCCAGCTCACCCTCCGCAGATACGCAGTATTTT. It is translated as CASSPSADTQYF.

This clone has more than one count but fewer than ten. The genes are TRBV2 and TRBJ2-7, with 8 nucleotides matching TRBD1. V shed 2 bases, J shed 3 bases, and the junction held 3 bases outside the gene matches. The CDR3 has 14 residues. Per the germline V gene, CDR1 is SNHLY and CDR2 is FYNNEI. DNA for the CDR3: TGTGCCAGCAGTGAACACAGGGGGAACTACGAGCAGTACTTC. Translation gives CASSEHRGNYEQYF.